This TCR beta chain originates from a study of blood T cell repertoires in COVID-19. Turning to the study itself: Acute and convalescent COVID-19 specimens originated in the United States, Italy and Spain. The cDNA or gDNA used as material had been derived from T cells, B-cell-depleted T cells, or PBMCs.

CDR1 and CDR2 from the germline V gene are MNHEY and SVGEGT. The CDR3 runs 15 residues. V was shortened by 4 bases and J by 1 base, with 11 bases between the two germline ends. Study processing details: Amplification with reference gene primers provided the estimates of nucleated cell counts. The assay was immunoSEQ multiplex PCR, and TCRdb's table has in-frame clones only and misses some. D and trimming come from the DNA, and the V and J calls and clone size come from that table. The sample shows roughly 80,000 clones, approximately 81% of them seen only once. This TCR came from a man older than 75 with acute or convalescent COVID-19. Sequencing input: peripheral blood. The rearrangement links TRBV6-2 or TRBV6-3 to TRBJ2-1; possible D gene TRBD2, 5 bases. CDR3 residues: CASSSRGFSYNEQFF. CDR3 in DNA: TGTGCCAGCAGTTCTCGAGGGTTTTCCTACAATGAGCAGTTCTTC.